Sequencing of this TCR beta chain was carried out in a study of blood T cell repertoires in COVID-19. CDR3 size: 16 residues. V gave up 0 bases and J gave up 2 bases; unmatched junction bases: 6. The germline V gene has CDR1 SGHRS and CDR2 YFSETQ. Original analysis: Estimated nucleated cell counts came from reference gene primer amplification. Some clones are missing from TCRdb's copy, which holds only in-frame ones; the method was immunoSEQ multiplex PCR. The DNA gave D and trimming, while V, J and clone size come from that table. This sample has approximately 120,000 clones, with roughly 79% found just once.

This chain links TRBV5-1 with TRBJ2-5; 8 positions match TRBD2. This sequence originates from a human donor in a cohort sampled during active COVID-19. Specimen: peripheral blood. CDR3 nucleotide sequence: TGCGCCAGCAGCTTGGGAGCGGGGGCTTCACAAGAGACCCAGTACTTC. It codes for CASSLGAGASQETQYF.